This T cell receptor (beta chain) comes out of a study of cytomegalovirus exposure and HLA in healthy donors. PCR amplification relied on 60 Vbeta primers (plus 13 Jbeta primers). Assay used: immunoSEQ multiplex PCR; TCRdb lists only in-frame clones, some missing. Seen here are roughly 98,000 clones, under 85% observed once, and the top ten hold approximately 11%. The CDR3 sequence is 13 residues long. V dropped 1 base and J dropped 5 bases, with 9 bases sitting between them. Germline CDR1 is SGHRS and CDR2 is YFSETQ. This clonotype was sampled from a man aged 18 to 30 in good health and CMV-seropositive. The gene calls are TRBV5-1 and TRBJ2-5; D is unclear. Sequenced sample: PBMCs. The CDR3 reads CASSLSRLETQYF. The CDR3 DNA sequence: TGCGCCAGCAGCTTGTCCCGACTTGAGACCCAGTACTTC.